This passage covers 8 T cell receptor beta chains from one sample sequenced in a study of graft-versus-host responses after intestinal transplantation. Method: immunoSEQ multiplex PCR; TCRdb's copy keeps in-frame clones and lacks some. The sample shows tens of thousands of clones, 70% to 90% of them seen only once. The sample here was PBMCs, taken 26 days after transplant. Receptor source: a human patient who received an intestinal transplant, so some T cells may come from the graft donor.

The J gene is TRBJ1-5, the V gene TRBV7-2; D uncertain. With 3 bases removed from V and 6 bases from J, the gap between germline ends came to 15 bases. CDR1 is SGHTA and CDR2 is FQGNSA in the germline V gene. The CDR3 sequence is 15 residues long. CDR3 sequence reads: CASSLVTGVPQPQHF. In DNA form, the CDR3 reads TGTGCCAGCAGCTTGGTCACGGGTGTCCCTCAGCCCCAGCATTTT. The full variable domain, with the rest looked up from reference TRBV7-2 and TRBJ1-5, is GAGVSQSPSNKVTEKGKDVELRCDPISGHTALYWYRQSLGQGLEFLIYFQGNSAPDKSGLPSDRFSAERTGGSVSTLTIQRTQQEDSAVYLCASSLVTGVPQPQHFGDGTRLSIL.

The chain has TRBV25-1 and TRBJ2-7, with a weak D call TRBD2 (5 bases). Germline CDR1 reads MGHDK; CDR2 reads SYGVNS. This CDR3 contains 16 residues. V gave up 5 bases and J gave up 0 bases, with 17 bases separating them. The CDR3 DNA follows: TGTGCCAGCAGTCCAGCTGGAGGCCCCAGCTCCTACGAGCAGTACTTC. It codes for CASSPAGGPSSYEQYF.

The chain is built from TRBV28 and TRBJ1-3, with TRBD1 matching 9 bases. Germline V CDR1 and CDR2: MDHEN, SYDVKM. The CDR3 length is 16 residues. Trimming cost V 2 bases and J 2 bases; bases outside gene matches: 4. CDR3 coding DNA: TGTGCCAGCAGTTTAACCGGGACAGGGCCTGGAAACACCATATATTTT. This encodes CASSLTGTGPGNTIYF. Based on the CDR3 plus reference TRBV28 and TRBJ1-3, the full variable domain is DVKVTQSSRYLVKRTGEKVFLECVQDMDHENMFWYRQDPGLGLRLIYFSYDVKMKEKGDIPEGYSVSREKKERFSLILESASTNQTSMYLCASSLTGTGPGNTIYFGEGSWLTVV.

In this sample, this clone turned up once. This rearrangement joins TRBV5-6 to TRBJ2-5; tentative D call: TRBD1 (6 bases). V was clipped by 4 bases and J by 0 bases, with 19 bases between them. The CDR3 runs to 17 residues. CDR1 is SGHDT, CDR2 YYEEEE, per germline. CDR3: CASSSAGTHSHQETQYF. Written as DNA, the CDR3 is TGTGCCAGCAGCAGCGCCGGGACACATAGCCACCAAGAGACCCAGTACTTC.

V usage is TRBV7-9 and J usage is TRBJ2-1; 8 nucleotides line up with TRBD2. Germline V gene lookup returns CDR1 SEHNR and CDR2 FQNEAQ (reference sequence). V was clipped by 11 bases and J by 0 bases; unmatched bases: 3. The CDR3 extends over 13 amino acids. The CDR3 is CAAGTSSYNEQFF. The DNA of the CDR3 is TGTGCCGCCGGGACTAGCTCCTACAATGAGCAGTTCTTC.

The chain joins TRBV29-1 to TRBJ2-7; D is unresolved. The V gene's germline CDR1 is SQVTM and CDR2 ANQGSEA. V dropped 4 bases and J dropped 3 bases, with 4 bases sitting between them. The CDR3 extends over 10 amino acids. This CDR3 reads CSVVGYEQYV. CDR3 coding DNA: TGCAGCGTTGTGGGCTACGAGCAGTACGTC.

This rearrangement joins TRBV9 to TRBJ2-4, with D hard to call. The CDR3 has 13 residues. The germline V and J ends were trimmed by 3 bases and 6 bases, with 10 bases remaining between them. Germline CDR1 and CDR2: SGDLS and YYNGEE. CDR3 DNA sequence: TGTGCCAGCAGCGACGGGTCAGCAAACATTCAGTACTTC. It yields the protein CASSDGSANIQYF.

The chain combines TRBV5-1 with TRBJ2-3; 8 bases fit TRBD2. This CDR3 region has 15 residues. Per the germline V gene, CDR1 is SGHRS and CDR2 is YFSETQ. With V trimmed by 6 bases and J by 6 bases, 12 bases remained unmatched. The CDR3 DNA sequence: TGCGCCAGCAACCTCTACGGGGGGGCCGCTGATACGCAGTATTTT. Translation gives CASNLYGGAADTQYF.